This entry features one T cell receptor (beta chain) sequence. The target antigen is unknown. This sample stems from a study of PD-1 blockade in mismatch repair-deficient tumors. Study context: Patients had approximately 11 mismatch repair-deficient cancer types and were previously treated and progressing.

General study findings and limits: Tumor-resident clones, often absent from pretreatment blood, expanded after pembrolizumab and then contracted.

Mismatch repair deficiency was confirmed in all patients, by PCR or immunohistochemistry. Three pembrolizumab responders had their TCRs sequenced. The data were produced by immunoSEQ multiplex PCR, yet TCRdb's version contains in-frame clones alone and is incomplete. Among about 66,000 clones, around four fifths were seen once, and the ten largest hold 4.5% to 7%. This material consisted of peripheral blood, taken 2 weeks after starting pembrolizumab. The TCR sequence derives from an adult with mismatch repair-deficient cancer.

CDR3: CASSISRTGGIYGYTF. CDR3 coding DNA: TGTGCCAGTAGTATCTCTCGGACAGGGGGCATCTATGGCTACACCTTC. The V call is TRBV19, the J call TRBJ1-2; 11 nucleotides align to TRBD1. Germline V CDR1 and CDR2: LNHDA, SQIVND (reference sequence). The CDR3 spans 16 residues. The J segment lost 4 bases and the V segment lost 3 bases, leaving 7 bases of the junction unmatched.